The T cell receptor (beta chain) under discussion was sequenced for a study of OX40 agonist ivuxolimab in advanced cancers. Study summary: Ivuxolimab, an antibody acting as an agonist of OX40 (CD134), was used to treat patients.

The CDR3 runs 14 residues. With 3 bases removed from V and 1 base from J, the gap between germline ends came to 8 bases. The germline CDR1 and CDR2 sequences are LNHDA and SQIVND (reference sequence). Points from the study as a whole: At 0.1 to 3.0 mg/kg and by week 6, clonal expansion occurred in CD4+ and CD8+ blood T cells.

Method: immunoSEQ multiplex PCR; TCRdb's copy keeps in-frame clones and lacks some. Seen here are more than 65,000 clones, 89% observed once, and the top ten hold approximately 0.4%. This clone appeared once. Antigen specificity is unknown. This sequence originates from an adult with an advanced solid tumor such as melanoma, head and neck, liver or kidney cancer. The rearrangement links TRBV19 to TRBJ2-3; no reliable D call. This material consisted of CD4+ or CD8+ T cells sorted from blood, taken in a trial of the OX40 agonist ivuxolimab. CDR3 loop: CASSMALRTDTQYF. Here the CDR3 DNA reads TGTGCCAGTAGTATGGCCCTACGCACAGATACGCAGTATTTT. The whole variable domain, filled in from reference TRBV19 and TRBJ2-3, reads DGGITQSPKYLFRKEGQNVTLSCEQNLNHDAMYWYRQDPGQGLRLIYYSQIVNDFQKGDIAEGYSVSREKKESFPLTVTSAQKNPTAFYLCASSMALRTDTQYFGPGTRLTVL.